The clone carrying this T cell receptor beta chain was seen once. Seattle researchers signed up patients amid active infection and tracked them longitudinally. This sample is drawn from a study of blood T cell repertoires in COVID-19. As for the study in general: Specimens from acute and convalescent COVID-19 originated in the United States, Italy and Spain. The cDNA or gDNA used as material had been derived from T cells, B-cell-depleted T cells, or PBMCs.

As handled by the study authors: Estimation of nucleated cell counts was performed using reference gene primer amplification. Method: immunoSEQ multiplex PCR; TCRdb's copy keeps in-frame clones and lacks some. D and trimming come from the DNA, and the V and J calls and clone size come from that table. The table has 180,000 or so clones, roughly 76% seen once. This receptor was obtained from a woman in her thirties or forties with COVID-19, enrolled during active disease. Sequenced sample: peripheral blood.

The DNA for the CDR3 is TGTGCCAGCAGCGTAGGAGCTGAAGCCTACGAGCAGTACTTC. Translating it yields CASSVGAEAYEQYF. The V gene is TRBV9, the J gene TRBJ2-7; D is unresolved. Germline V gene sequence: CDR1 SGDLS, CDR2 YYNGEE. CDR3 length equals 14 residues. Trimming cost V 0 bases and J 2 bases, with 9 bases left between them. Full variable domain (outside the CDR3, taken from reference TRBV9 and TRBJ2-7): DSGVTQTPKHLITATGQRVTLRCSPRSGDLSVYWYQQSLDQGLQFLIQYYNGEERAKGNILERFSAQQFPDLHSELNLSSLELGDSALYFCASSVGAEAYEQYFGPGTRLTVT.